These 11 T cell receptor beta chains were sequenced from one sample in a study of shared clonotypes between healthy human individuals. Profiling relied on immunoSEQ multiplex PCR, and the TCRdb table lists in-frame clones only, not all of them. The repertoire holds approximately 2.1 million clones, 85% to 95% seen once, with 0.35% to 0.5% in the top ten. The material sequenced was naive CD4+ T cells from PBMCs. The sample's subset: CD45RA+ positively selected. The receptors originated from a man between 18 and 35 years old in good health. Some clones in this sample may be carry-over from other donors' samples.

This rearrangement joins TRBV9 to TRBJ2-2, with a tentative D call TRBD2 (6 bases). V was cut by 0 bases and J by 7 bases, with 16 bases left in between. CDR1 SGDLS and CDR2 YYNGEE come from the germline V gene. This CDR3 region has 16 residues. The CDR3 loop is CASSVEGRGSGGELFF. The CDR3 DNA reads TGTGCCAGCAGCGTAGAAGGTCGGGGGTCCGGCGGGGAGCTGTTTTTT.

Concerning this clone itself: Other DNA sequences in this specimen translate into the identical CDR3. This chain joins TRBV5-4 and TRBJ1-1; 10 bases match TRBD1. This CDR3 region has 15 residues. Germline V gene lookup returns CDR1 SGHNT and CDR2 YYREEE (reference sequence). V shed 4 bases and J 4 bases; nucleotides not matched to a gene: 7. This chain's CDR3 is CASSPRQGARTEAFF. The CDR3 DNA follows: TGTGCCAGCAGCCCCAGACAGGGGGCGCGCACTGAAGCTTTCTTT.

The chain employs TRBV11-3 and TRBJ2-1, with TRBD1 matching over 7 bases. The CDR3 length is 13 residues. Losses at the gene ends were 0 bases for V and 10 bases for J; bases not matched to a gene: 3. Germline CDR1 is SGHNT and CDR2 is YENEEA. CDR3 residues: CASSLDPRGEQFF. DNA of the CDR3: TGTGCCAGCAGCTTAGATCCCAGGGGGGAGCAGTTCTTC.

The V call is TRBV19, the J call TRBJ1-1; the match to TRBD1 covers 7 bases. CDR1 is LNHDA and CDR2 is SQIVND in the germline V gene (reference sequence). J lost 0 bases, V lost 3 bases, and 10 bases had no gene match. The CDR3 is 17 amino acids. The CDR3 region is CASSMARYRGMNTEAFF. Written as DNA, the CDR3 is TGTGCCAGTAGTATGGCCAGATACAGGGGTATGAACACTGAAGCTTTCTTT.

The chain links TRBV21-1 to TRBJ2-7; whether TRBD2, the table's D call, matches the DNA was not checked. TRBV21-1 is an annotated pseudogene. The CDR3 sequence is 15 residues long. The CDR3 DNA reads TGTGCCAGCAGCAAAGGCCAGCGGGCGTACTACGAGCAGTACTTC. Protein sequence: CASSKGQRAYYEQYF.

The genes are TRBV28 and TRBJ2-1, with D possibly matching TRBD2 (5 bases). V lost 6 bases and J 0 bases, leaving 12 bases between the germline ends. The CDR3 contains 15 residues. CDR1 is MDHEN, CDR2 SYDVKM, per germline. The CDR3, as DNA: TGTGCCAGCAGGCCTTGGAGGACCTCCTACAATGAGCAGTTCTTC. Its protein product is CASRPWRTSYNEQFF.

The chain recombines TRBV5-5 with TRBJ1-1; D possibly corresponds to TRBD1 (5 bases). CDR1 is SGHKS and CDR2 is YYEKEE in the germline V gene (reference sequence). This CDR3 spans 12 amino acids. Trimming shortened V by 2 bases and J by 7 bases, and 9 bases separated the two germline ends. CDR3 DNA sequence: TGTGCCAGCAGCTTTTGGCAGGGTGAAGCTTTCTTT. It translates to CASSFWQGEAFF.

CDR3 sequence: CASSLARGASWREQYF. DNA of the CDR3: TGTGCCAGCAGTTTAGCCAGGGGAGCCAGTTGGCGCGAGCAGTACTTC. The V call is TRBV28, the J call TRBJ2-7, with TRBD1 as a possible D gene (6 bases). This CDR3 comprises 16 residues. Germline V gene lookup returns CDR1 MDHEN and CDR2 SYDVKM. V lost 2 bases and J 6 bases, leaving 20 bases between the germline ends. The variable domain in full, completed from reference TRBV28 and TRBJ2-7, reads DVKVTQSSRYLVKRTGEKVFLECVQDMDHENMFWYRQDPGLGLRLIYFSYDVKMKEKGDIPEGYSVSREKKERFSLILESASTNQTSMYLCASSLARGASWREQYFGPGTRLTVT.

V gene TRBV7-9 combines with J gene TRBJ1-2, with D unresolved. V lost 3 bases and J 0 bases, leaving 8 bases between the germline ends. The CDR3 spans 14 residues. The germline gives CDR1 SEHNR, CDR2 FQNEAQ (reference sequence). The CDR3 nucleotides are TGTGCCAGCAGCTTTTACGCCGCTAACTATGGCTACACCTTC. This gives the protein CASSFYAANYGYTF.

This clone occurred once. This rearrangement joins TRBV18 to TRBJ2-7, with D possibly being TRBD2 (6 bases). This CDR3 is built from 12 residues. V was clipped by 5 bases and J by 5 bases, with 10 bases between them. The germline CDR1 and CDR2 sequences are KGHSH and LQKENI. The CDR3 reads CASSAGGNEQYF. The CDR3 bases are TGTGCCAGCTCAGCTGGGGGGAACGAGCAGTACTTC.

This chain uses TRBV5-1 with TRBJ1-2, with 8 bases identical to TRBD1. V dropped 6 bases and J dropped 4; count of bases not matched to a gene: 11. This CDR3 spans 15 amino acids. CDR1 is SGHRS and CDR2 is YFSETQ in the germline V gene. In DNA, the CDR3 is TGCGCCAGCACCGGGGAGACAGGGGCCTCCTATGGCTACACCTTC. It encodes CASTGETGASYGYTF.